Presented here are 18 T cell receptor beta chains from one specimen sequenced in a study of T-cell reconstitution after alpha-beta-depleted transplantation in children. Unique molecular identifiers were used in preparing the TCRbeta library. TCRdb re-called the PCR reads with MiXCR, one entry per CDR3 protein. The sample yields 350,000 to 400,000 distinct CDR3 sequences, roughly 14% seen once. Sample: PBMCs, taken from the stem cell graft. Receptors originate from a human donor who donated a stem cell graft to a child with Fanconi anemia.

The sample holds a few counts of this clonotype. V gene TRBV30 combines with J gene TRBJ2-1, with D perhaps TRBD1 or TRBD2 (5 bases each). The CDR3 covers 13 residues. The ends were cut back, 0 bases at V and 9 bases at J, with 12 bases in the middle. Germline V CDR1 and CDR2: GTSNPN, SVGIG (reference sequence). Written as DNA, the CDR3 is TGTGCCTGGAGTGTACGTGGGGCGGGTGAGCAGTTCTTC. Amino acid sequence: CAWSVRGAGEQFF.

CDR3 nucleotide sequence: TGTGCCAGCAGCCTCATGAACTATGGCTACACCTTC. Its protein is CASSLMNYGYTF. This rearrangement joins TRBV12-3 or TRBV12-4 to TRBJ1-2; D unresolved. This CDR3 comprises 12 residues. The ends were cut back, 6 bases at V and 2 bases at J, with 7 bases in the middle.

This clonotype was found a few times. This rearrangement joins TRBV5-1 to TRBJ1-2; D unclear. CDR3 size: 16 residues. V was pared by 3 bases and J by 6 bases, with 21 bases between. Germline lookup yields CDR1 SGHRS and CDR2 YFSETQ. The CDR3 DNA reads TGCGCCAGCAGCTGGAAGGAGCTCGCCCCCCCTGATGGCTACACCTTC. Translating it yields CASSWKELAPPDGYTF.

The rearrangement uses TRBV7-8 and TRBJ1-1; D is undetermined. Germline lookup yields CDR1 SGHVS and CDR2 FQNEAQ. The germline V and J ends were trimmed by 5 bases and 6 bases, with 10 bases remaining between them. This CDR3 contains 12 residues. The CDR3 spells CASSPGSAEAFF. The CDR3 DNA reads TGTGCCAGCAGCCCCGGATCGGCTGAAGCTTTCTTT.

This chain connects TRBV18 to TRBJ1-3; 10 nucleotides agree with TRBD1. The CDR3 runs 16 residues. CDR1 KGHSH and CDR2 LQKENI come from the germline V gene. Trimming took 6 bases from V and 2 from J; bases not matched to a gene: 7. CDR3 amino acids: CASSETGQGTGNTIYF. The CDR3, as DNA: TGTGCCAGCTCGGAGACGGGACAGGGGACTGGAAACACCATATATTTT.

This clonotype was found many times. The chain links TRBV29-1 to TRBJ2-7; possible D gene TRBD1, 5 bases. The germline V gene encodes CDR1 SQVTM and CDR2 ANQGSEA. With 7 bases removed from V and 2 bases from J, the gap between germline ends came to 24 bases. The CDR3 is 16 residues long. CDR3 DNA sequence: TGCAGCGCCCTCCTTATGTCAGGGTTAGTGACCTACGAGCAGTACTTC. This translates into CSALLMSGLVTYEQYF.

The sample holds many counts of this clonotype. The CDR3 sequence is CASSSTPSGLRNEQFF. The CDR3, as DNA: TGTGCCAGCAGCTCTACCCCGTCGGGACTAAGAAATGAGCAGTTCTTC. The chain employs TRBV7-9 and TRBJ2-1; TRBD2 matches 7 bases. CDR1 is SEHNR and CDR2 is FQNEAQ in the germline V gene (reference sequence). The CDR3 is 16 amino acids. J gave up 7 bases and V 4 bases, and 13 bases lay outside the gene matches.

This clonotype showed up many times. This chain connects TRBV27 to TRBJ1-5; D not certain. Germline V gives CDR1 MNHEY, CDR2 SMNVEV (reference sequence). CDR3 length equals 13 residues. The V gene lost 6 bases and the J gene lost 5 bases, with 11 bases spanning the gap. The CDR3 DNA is TGTGCCAGCAGATTTCGGCAGGATCAGCCCCAGCATTTT. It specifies CASRFRQDQPQHF.

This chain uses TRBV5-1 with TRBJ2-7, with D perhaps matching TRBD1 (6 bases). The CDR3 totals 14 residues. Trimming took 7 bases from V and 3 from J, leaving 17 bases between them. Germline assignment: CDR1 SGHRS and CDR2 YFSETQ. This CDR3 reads CASDDRPNSYEQYF. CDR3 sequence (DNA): TGCGCCAGCGATGACAGGCCTAATAGCTACGAGCAGTACTTC. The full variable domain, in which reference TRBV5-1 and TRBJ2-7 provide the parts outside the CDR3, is KAGVTQTPRYLIKTRGQQVTLSCSPISGHRSVSWYQQTPGQGLQFLFEYFSETQRNKGNFPGRFSGRQFSNSRSEMNVSTLELGDSALYLCASDDRPNSYEQYFGPGTRLTVT.

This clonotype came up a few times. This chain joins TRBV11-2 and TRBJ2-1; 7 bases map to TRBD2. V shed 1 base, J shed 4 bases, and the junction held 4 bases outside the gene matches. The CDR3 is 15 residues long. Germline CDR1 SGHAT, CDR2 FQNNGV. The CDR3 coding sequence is TGTGCCAGCAGCTTAGGCGGGGGAAAGTACAATGAGCAGTTCTTC. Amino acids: CASSLGGGKYNEQFF.

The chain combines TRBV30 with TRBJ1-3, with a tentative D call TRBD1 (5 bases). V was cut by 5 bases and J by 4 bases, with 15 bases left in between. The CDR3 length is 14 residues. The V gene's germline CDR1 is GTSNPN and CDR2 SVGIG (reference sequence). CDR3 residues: CAWGSGGEGNTIYF. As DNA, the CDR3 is TGTGCCTGGGGCTCTGGGGGGGAAGGAAACACCATATATTTT.

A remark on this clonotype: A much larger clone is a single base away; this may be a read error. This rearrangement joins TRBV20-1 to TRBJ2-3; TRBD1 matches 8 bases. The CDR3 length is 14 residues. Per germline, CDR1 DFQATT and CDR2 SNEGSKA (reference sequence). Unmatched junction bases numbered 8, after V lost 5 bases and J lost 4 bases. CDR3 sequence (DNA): TGCAGTGCTTCCGGACAGGGTCTTTCAGATACGCAGTATTTT. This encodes CSASGQGLSDTQYF.

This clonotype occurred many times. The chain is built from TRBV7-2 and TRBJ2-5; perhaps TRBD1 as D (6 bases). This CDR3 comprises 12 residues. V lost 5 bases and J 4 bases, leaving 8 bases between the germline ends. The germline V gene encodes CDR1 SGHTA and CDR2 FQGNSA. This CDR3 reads CASSPGAETQYF. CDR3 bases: TGTGCCAGCAGCCCAGGGGCAGAGACCCAGTACTTC.

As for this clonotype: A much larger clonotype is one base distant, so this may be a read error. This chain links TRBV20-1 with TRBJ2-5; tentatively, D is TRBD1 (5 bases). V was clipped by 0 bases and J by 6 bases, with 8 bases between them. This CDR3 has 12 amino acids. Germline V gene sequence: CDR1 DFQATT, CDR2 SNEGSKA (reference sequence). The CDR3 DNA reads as TGCAGTGCTAGAGAAGCAGGGCAGACCCAGTACTTC. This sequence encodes CSAREAGQTQYF.

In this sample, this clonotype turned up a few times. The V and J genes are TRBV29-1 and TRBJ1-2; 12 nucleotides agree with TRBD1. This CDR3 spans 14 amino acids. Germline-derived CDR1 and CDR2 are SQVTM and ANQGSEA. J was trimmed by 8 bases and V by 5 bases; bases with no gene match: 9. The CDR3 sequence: CSVNRDRGLGGYTF. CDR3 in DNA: TGCAGCGTTAACCGGGACAGGGGGCTTGGAGGCTACACCTTC.

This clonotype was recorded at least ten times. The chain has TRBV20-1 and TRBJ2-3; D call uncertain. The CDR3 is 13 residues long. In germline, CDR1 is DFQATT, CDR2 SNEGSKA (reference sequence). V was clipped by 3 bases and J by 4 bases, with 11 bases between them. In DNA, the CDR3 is TGCAGTGCTAGTACCACTCGAGCAGATACGCAGTATTTT. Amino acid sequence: CSASTTRADTQYF.

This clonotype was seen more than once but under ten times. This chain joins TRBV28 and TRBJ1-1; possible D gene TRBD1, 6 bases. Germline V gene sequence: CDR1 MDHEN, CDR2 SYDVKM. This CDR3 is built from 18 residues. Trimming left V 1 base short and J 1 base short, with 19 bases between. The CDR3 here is CASSLLEPGVLENTEAFF. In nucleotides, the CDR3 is TGTGCCAGCAGTTTATTGGAACCAGGGGTTCTAGAGAACACTGAAGCTTTCTTT.

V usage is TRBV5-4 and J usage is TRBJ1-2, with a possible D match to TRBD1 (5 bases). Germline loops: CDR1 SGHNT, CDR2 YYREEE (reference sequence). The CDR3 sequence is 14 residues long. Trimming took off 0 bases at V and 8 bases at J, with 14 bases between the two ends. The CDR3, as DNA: TGTGCCAGCAGCTTGGGGGGGGGAGCAGTCGGCTACACCTTC. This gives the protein CASSLGGGAVGYTF.